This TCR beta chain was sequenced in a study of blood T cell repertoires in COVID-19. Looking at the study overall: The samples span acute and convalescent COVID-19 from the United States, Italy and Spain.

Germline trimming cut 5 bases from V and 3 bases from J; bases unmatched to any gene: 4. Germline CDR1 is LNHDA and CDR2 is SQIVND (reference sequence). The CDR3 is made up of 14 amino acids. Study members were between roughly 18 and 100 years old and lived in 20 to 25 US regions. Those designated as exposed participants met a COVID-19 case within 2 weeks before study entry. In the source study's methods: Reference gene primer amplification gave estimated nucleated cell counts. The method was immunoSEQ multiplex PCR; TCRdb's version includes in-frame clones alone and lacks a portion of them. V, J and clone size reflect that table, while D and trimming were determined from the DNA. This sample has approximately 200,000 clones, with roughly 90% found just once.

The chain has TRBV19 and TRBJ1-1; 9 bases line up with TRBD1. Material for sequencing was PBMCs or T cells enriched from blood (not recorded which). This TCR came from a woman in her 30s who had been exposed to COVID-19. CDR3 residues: CASSAGQGYTEAFF. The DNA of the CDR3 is TGTGCCAGTAGTGCGGGACAGGGTTACACTGAAGCTTTCTTT.